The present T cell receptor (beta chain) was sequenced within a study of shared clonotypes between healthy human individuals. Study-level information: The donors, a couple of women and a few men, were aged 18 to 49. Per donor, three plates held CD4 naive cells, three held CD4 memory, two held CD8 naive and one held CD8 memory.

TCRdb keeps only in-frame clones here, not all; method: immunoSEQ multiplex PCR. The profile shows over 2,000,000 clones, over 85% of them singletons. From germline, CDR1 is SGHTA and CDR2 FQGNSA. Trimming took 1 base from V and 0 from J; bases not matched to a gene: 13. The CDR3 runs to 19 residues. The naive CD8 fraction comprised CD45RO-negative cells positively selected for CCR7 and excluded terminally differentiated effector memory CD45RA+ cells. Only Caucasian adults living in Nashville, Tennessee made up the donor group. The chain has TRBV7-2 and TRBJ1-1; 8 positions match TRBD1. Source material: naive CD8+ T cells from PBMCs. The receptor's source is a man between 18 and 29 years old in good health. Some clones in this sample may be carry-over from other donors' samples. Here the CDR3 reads CASSLGGGGQAHMNTEAFF. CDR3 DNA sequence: TGTGCCAGCAGCTTAGGAGGAGGGGGACAGGCCCACATGAACACTGAAGCTTTCTTT.